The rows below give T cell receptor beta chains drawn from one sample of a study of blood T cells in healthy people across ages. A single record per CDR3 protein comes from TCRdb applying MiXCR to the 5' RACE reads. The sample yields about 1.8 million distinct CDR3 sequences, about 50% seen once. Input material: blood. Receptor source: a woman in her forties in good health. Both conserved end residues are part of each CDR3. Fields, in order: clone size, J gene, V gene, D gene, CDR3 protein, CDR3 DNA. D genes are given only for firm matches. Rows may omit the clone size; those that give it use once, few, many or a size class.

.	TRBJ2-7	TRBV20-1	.	CSARNRRRDEQYF	TGCAGTGCTAGGAACCGACGAAGGGACGAGCAGTACTTC
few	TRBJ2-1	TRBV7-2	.	CASSLDQRSNEQFF	TGTGCCAGCAGCTTAGATCAGCGGAGCAATGAGCAGTTCTTC
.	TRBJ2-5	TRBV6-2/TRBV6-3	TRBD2	CASSATRGVETQYF	TGTGCCAGCAGTGCGACGCGGGGGGTTGAGACCCAGTACTTC
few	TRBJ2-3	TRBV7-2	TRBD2	CASSLTSGGVSTDTQYF	TGTGCCAGCAGCTTAACTAGCGGGGGGGTTAGCACAGATACGCAGTATTTT
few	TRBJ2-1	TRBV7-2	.	CASSLQVQVYNEQFF	TGTGCCAGCAGCTTGCAAGTCCAGGTTTACAATGAGCAGTTCTTC
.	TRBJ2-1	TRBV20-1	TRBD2	CSATHDYPAGVNNEQFF	TGCAGTGCTACCCATGACTATCCAGCGGGAGTAAACAATGAGCAGTTCTTC
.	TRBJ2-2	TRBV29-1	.	CSVEYTGELFF	TGCAGCGTTGAATACACCGGGGAGCTGTTTTTT
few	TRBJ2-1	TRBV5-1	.	CASSLAWAAYNEQFF	TGCGCCAGCAGCTTGGCCTGGGCGGCCTACAATGAGCAGTTCTTC
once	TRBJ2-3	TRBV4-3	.	CASSQENPADTQYF	TGCGCCAGCAGCCAAGAGAACCCGGCAGATACGCAGTATTTT
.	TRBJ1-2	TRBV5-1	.	CASSGREANYGYTF	TGCGCCAGCAGCGGCCGCGAAGCTAACTATGGCTACACCTTC
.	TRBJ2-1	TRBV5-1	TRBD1	CASSFQGAGDNEQFF	TGCGCCAGCAGCTTTCAGGGGGCTGGGGACAATGAGCAGTTCTTC
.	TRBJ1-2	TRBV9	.	CASSAFNGYTF	TGTGCCAGCAGCGCCTTTAATGGCTACACCTTC
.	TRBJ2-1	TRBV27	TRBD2	CASSLVGGGHNEQFF	TGTGCCAGCAGTTTGGTCGGGGGGGGGCACAATGAGCAGTTCTTC
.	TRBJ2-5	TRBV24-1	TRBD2	CATSDRGGWQETQYF	TGTGCCACCAGTGATCGGGGGGGCTGGCAAGAGACCCAGTACTTC
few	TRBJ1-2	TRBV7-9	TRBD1	CASSLVATGYYTF	TGTGCCAGCAGCTTAGTTGCGACAGGGTACTACACCTTC
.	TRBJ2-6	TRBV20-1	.	CSAREGAGLGANVLTF	TGCAGTGCTAGAGAGGGCGCGGGATTAGGGGCCAACGTCCTGACTTTC
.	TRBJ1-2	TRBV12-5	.	CASGPPGAYYGYTF	TGTGCTAGTGGTCCCCCCGGGGCTTACTATGGCTACACCTTC
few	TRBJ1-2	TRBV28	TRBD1	CASSATGSGYGYTF	TGTGCCAGCAGTGCGACAGGGTCGGGGTATGGCTACACCTTC
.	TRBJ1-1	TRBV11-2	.	CASSEGGRDEAFF	TGTGCCAGCAGCGAGGGGGGTAGGGATGAGGCTTTCTTT
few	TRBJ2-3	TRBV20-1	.	CSAIITRPTQYF	TGCAGTGCTATTATCACCCGCCCTACGCAGTATTTT
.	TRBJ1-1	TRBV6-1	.	CASSEFPTIPRTEAFF	TGTGCCAGCAGTGAGTTCCCTACTATCCCGAGGACTGAAGCTTTCTTT
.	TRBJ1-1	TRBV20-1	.	CSARDRVAAFNTEAFF	TGCAGTGCTAGAGATCGGGTGGCAGCCTTCAACACTGAAGCTTTCTTT
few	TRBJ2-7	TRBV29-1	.	CSVGDGATYEQYF	TGCAGCGTTGGGGACGGAGCAACCTACGAGCAGTACTTC
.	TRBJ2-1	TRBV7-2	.	CASSLGRAEQFF	TGTGCCAGCAGCTTAGGGCGCGCCGAGCAGTTCTTC
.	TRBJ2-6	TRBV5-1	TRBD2	CASSWAASSGGSGANVLTF	TGCGCCAGCAGCTGGGCGGCGAGTAGCGGGGGGTCTGGGGCCAACGTCCTGACTTTC
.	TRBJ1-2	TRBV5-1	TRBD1	CASRVEGQGLVGYTF	TGCGCCAGCCGGGTGGAAGGACAGGGCCTTGTTGGCTACACCTTC
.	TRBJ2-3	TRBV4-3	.	CASSQGQTGRAQYF	TGCGCCAGCAGCCAAGGGCAAACAGGGAGGGCGCAGTATTTT
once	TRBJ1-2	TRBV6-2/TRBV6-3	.	CASSDGHHYGYTF	TGCGCCAGCAGTGATGGACACCACTATGGCTACACCTTC
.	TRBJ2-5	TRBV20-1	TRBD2	CSARVSGGAAGTQYF	TGCAGTGCTAGAGTCAGCGGGGGGGCGGCCGGGACCCAGTACTTC
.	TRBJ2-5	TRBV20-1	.	CSAPGAGETQYF	TGCAGTGCTCCGGGGGCTGGGGAGACCCAGTACTTC
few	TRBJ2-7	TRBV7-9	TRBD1	CASSKTGFETYEQYF	TGTGCCAGCAGCAAGACAGGGTTTGAAACCTACGAGCAGTACTTC
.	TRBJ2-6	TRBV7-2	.	CASSLVWSGANVLTF	TGTGCCAGCAGCTTAGTCTGGAGTGGGGCCAACGTCCTGACTTTC
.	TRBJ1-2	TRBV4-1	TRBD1	CASSHQTGGNYGYTF	TGCGCCAGCAGCCACCAGACAGGGGGAAACTATGGCTACACCTTC
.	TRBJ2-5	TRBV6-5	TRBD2	CASSYSLAGGPPQETQYF	TGTGCCAGCAGTTACAGCCTAGCGGGGGGCCCCCCTCAAGAGACCCAGTACTTC
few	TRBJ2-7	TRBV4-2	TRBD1	CASSQWTGGYEQYF	TGTGCCAGCAGCCAATGGACAGGGGGTTACGAGCAGTACTTC
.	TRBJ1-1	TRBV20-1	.	CSAREGGNAEAFF	TGCAGTGCTAGAGAAGGGGGGAACGCTGAAGCTTTCTTT
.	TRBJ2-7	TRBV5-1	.	CANSFTTNSYEQYF	TGCGCCAACAGCTTTACCACCAACTCCTACGAGCAGTACTTC
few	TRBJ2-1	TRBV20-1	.	CSARTTTYNEQFF	TGCAGTGCTAGGACAACGACTTACAATGAGCAGTTCTTC
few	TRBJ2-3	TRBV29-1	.	CSVDWGAGGSDTQYF	TGCAGCGTTGACTGGGGGGCAGGGGGGTCAGATACGCAGTATTTT
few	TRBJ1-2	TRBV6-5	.	CASSYVGSSYGYTF	TGTGCCAGCAGTTACGTCGGGAGTTCCTATGGCTACACCTTC
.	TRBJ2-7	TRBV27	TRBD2	CASSGLAGGPTYEQYF	TGTGCCAGCAGCGGACTAGCGGGGGGCCCTACCTACGAGCAGTACTTC
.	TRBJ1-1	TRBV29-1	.	CSVVAGVAFPNTEAFF	TGCAGCGTTGTTGCCGGGGTCGCATTCCCGAACACTGAAGCTTTCTTT
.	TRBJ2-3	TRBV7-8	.	CASIDTGQETDTQYF	TGTGCCAGCATTGATACAGGGCAGGAAACAGATACGCAGTATTTT
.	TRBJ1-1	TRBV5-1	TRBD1	CASSLAGQGVTEAFF	TGCGCCAGCAGCTTGGCCGGGCAGGGGGTCACTGAAGCTTTCTTT
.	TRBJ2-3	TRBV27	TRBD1	CASSTPGTGTDTQYF	TGTGCCAGCAGCACCCCCGGGACAGGGACAGATACGCAGTATTTT
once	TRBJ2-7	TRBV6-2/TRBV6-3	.	CASSYSRVAQNPYEQYF	TGTGCCAGCAGTTACTCGAGGGTAGCCCAAAACCCGTACGAGCAGTACTTC
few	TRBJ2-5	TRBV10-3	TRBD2	CAILAGGGETQYF	TGTGCCATATTAGCGGGAGGAGGAGAGACCCAGTACTTC
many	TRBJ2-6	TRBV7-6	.	CASSLRSSGANVLTF	TGTGCCAGCAGCTTAAGGAGCTCTGGGGCCAACGTCCTGACTTTC
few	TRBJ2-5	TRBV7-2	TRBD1	CASSDRTLATQYF	TGTGCCAGCTCGGACAGGACCCTAGCGACCCAGTACTTC
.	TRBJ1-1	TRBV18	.	CASSPRPAGSRNTEAFF	TGTGCCAGCTCACCAAGGCCGGCGGGCAGCAGGAACACTGAAGCTTTCTTT
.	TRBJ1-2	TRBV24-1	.	CATSDSGATGYTF	TGTGCCACCAGTGATTCAGGGGCCACTGGCTACACCTTC
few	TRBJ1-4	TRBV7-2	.	CASSYTGTTNEKLFF	TGTGCCAGCAGCTATACAGGCACAACTAATGAAAAACTGTTTTTT
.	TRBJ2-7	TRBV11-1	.	CASSLALQSYEQYF	TGTGCCAGCAGCTTAGCTCTACAGTCCTACGAGCAGTACTTC
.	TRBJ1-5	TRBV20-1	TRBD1	CSAWTGGPNQPQHF	TGCAGTGCTTGGACAGGGGGCCCCAATCAGCCCCAGCATTTT
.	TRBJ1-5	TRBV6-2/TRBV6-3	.	CASCTAEVQHF	TGTGCCAGCTGTACAGCTGAAGTCCAGCATTTT